These 21 T cell receptor beta chains were sequenced from one sample in a study. Tregs were sorted as CD4+CD25+CD127-/low cells. TCRdb independently ran MiXCR on the 5' RACE reads; one entry per CDR3 protein. Of fewer than 65,000 distinct CDR3 sequences listed, 20% are singletons. What was sequenced was tumor-infiltrating Tregs sorted from the breast tumor. The receptor set was obtained from a female donor with breast cancer.

This clonotype showed up just a few times. The V and J genes are TRBV12-3 or TRBV12-4 and TRBJ2-7; a weak D match, TRBD1 (6 bases). The CDR3 totals 14 residues. Trimming pared 3 bases from V and 2 bases from J, leaving 11 bases between. CDR3 DNA: TGTGCCAGCAGTTTGGACAGCCAGGCCTACGAGCAGTACTTC. This codes for CASSLDSQAYEQYF.

This clonotype was seen repeatedly, ten times or more. The chain carries TRBV6-2 or TRBV6-3 and TRBJ2-5; D is possibly TRBD1 (6 bases). V lost 1 base and J 4 bases, leaving 10 bases between the germline ends. Germline V lookup: CDR1 MNHEY, CDR2 SVGEGT. The CDR3 runs to 14 residues. The CDR3 DNA is TGTGCCAGCAGTTACTACAGGGACGGAGAGACCCAGTACTTC. It yields the protein CASSYYRDGETQYF.

The genes are TRBV7-2 and TRBJ2-7; 12 nucleotides line up with TRBD2. CDR1 is SGHTA, CDR2 FQGNSA, per germline. The CDR3 sequence is 16 residues long. The V and J ends lost 1 base and 2 bases, in that order; junction bases with no gene match: 3. CDR3 bases: TGTGCCAGCAGCTTAGTAGCTAGCGGGGGGGCCTACGAGCAGTACTTC. Residues: CASSLVASGGAYEQYF.

The V call is TRBV5-1, the J call TRBJ1-1, with 7 nucleotides matching TRBD1. This CDR3 is built from 18 residues. With V trimmed by 0 bases and J by 3 bases, 14 bases remained unmatched. Germline V CDR1 and CDR2: SGHRS, YFSETQ. The chain's CDR3 is CASSLVPQGGQRYTEAFF. The CDR3 bases are TGCGCCAGCAGCTTGGTGCCCCAAGGGGGACAGAGATACACTGAAGCTTTCTTT. Using reference TRBV5-1 and TRBJ1-1 for the parts outside the CDR3, the full variable domain is KAGVTQTPRYLIKTRGQQVTLSCSPISGHRSVSWYQQTPGQGLQFLFEYFSETQRNKGNFPGRFSGRQFSNSRSEMNVSTLELGDSALYLCASSLVPQGGQRYTEAFFGQGTRLTVV.

This clonotype was seen only a few times. The gene calls are TRBV20-1 and TRBJ2-2, with 11 bases aligning to TRBD2. Trimming cost V 0 bases and J 2 bases; bases outside gene matches: 2. Germline V lookup: CDR1 DFQATT, CDR2 SNEGSKA (reference sequence). CDR3 length: 16 amino acids. The CDR3 sequence is CSARDLAGGNTGELFF. CDR3 coding DNA: TGCAGTGCTAGAGACCTAGCGGGGGGAAACACCGGGGAGCTGTTTTTT.

To note about this clonotype: The junction differs from germline at one of its ends, possibly a read error. The chain couples TRBV5-6 to TRBJ1-4; no clear D gene. CDR3 length: 13 amino acids. The germline V gene has CDR1 SGHDT and CDR2 YYEEEE. The CDR3 sequence: CASSLRLAEELFF. In DNA, the CDR3 is TGTGCCAGCAGCTTGAGGTTAGCTGAAGAACTGTTTTTT.

This clonotype showed up many times. The gene calls are TRBV7-9 and TRBJ2-2; D possibly uses TRBD1 or TRBD2 (6 bases each). Germline V gene sequence: CDR1 SEHNR, CDR2 FQNEAQ (reference sequence). The CDR3 has 15 amino acids. The V gene lost 3 bases and the J gene lost 6 bases, with 14 bases spanning the gap. The CDR3 loop is CASSFGRGLAGELFF. CDR3 DNA: TGTGCCAGCAGCTTCGGCAGGGGACTGGCCGGGGAGCTGTTTTTT. Looking up the rest from reference TRBV7-9 and TRBJ2-2 gives the full variable domain: DTGVSQNPRHKITKRGQNVTFRCDPISEHNRLYWYRQTLGQGPEFLTYFQNEAQLEKSRLLSDRFSAERPKGSFSTLEIQRTEQGDSAMYLCASSFGRGLAGELFFGEGSRLTVL.

Details on this clonotype: A much larger clone lies one base from this, so it may be a read error. The chain carries TRBV11-2 and TRBJ2-7, with a tentative D call TRBD2 (6 bases). In germline, CDR1 is SGHAT, CDR2 FQNNGV. The CDR3 is 14 amino acids. The CDR3 DNA is TGTGCCAGCACTCGCCTCGGGCGGGGCGGGGAGCGGTACTTC. This sequence encodes CASTRLGRGGERYF.

This clonotype was counted between two and nine times. The chain employs TRBV20-1 and TRBJ2-1; D call uncertain. The V gene lost 5 bases and the J gene lost 9 bases, with 11 bases spanning the gap. Germline loops: CDR1 DFQATT, CDR2 SNEGSKA (reference sequence). This CDR3 has 11 residues. This CDR3 is CSASRLFEQFF. DNA for the CDR3: TGCAGTGCTTCCCGTTTGTTTGAGCAGTTCTTC.

This clonotype has just a few counts. The chain joins TRBV15 to TRBJ2-7; tentatively, D is TRBD1 (5 bases). Looked up from germline, CDR1 is LNHNV and CDR2 is YYDKDF (reference sequence). Trimming took 0 bases from V and 3 from J, leaving 12 bases between them. The CDR3 covers 15 residues. Here the CDR3 reads CATSRDDWGGYEQYF. The DNA for the CDR3 is TGTGCCACCAGCAGAGATGATTGGGGCGGCTACGAGCAGTACTTC.

The table lists this clonotype with a few counts. The rearrangement joins TRBV11-2 to TRBJ2-7, with a weak D call TRBD2 (5 bases). The germline V gene encodes CDR1 SGHAT and CDR2 FQNNGV. The CDR3 length is 13 residues. V lost 0 bases to trimming and J lost 5 bases, with 8 bases between them. CDR3 DNA sequence: TGTGCCAGCAGCTTAGACGAGGGCGACGAGCAGTACTTC. Amino acid sequence: CASSLDEGDEQYF.

This clonotype appeared a few times. The chain is built from TRBV9 and TRBJ2-3; D not resolved. Deletions cut 0 bases from V and 0 bases from J, with 2 bases between. Germline V gives CDR1 SGDLS, CDR2 YYNGEE. This CDR3 spans 13 amino acids. The CDR3 reads CASSVGSTDTQYF. As DNA, the CDR3 is TGTGCCAGCAGCGTAGGAAGCACAGATACGCAGTATTTT.

This clonotype showed up many times. The chain couples TRBV12-3 or TRBV12-4 to TRBJ2-5, with a tentative D call TRBD1 (5 bases). CDR3 length: 13 residues. V was trimmed by 2 bases and J by 5 bases, leaving 9 bases between them. The CDR3: CASSLWGAETQYF. The CDR3 nucleotides read TGTGCCAGCAGTTTATGGGGCGCGGAGACCCAGTACTTC.

This clonotype turned up a few times. This chain joins TRBV5-1 and TRBJ1-1; D is unresolved. V shed 2 bases and J shed 3 bases, with 8 bases lying between them. Germline CDR1 reads SGHRS; CDR2 reads YFSETQ. The length of the CDR3 is 13 residues. The CDR3 region is CASSFYGDTEAFF. The CDR3 nucleotides are TGCGCCAGCAGCTTTTACGGCGACACTGAAGCTTTCTTT. Complete variable domain (other parts from reference TRBV5-1 and TRBJ1-1): KAGVTQTPRYLIKTRGQQVTLSCSPISGHRSVSWYQQTPGQGLQFLFEYFSETQRNKGNFPGRFSGRQFSNSRSEMNVSTLELGDSALYLCASSFYGDTEAFFGQGTRLTVV.

This clonotype was observed at least ten times. The chain recombines TRBV24-1 with TRBJ2-1, with 9 bases that match TRBD1. V trimming: 1 base; J trimming: 5 bases; junction bases outside the gene matches: 14. This CDR3 has 19 amino acids. Germline V gene sequence: CDR1 KGHDR, CDR2 SFDVKD. In nucleotides, the CDR3 is TGTGCCACCAGTGATTTCGGGACAGGGATGCCCTTTCTTGACAATGAGCAGTTCTTC. This encodes CATSDFGTGMPFLDNEQFF.

This clonotype was picked up many times. The chain joins TRBV24-1 to TRBJ2-7; the D is unclear. CDR1 is KGHDR and CDR2 is SFDVKD in the germline V gene. V dropped 3 bases and J dropped 2 bases, with 10 bases sitting between them. The CDR3 is made up of 14 amino acids. The CDR3 coding sequence is TGTGCCACCAGTGATCCCGGGCTAACCTACGAGCAGTACTTC. Protein product: CATSDPGLTYEQYF.

This clonotype is medium-sized within its sample. The chain joins TRBV7-8 to TRBJ2-6; 9 positions match TRBD1. V was pared by 6 bases and J by 0 bases, with 6 bases of the junction left unmatched. This CDR3 spans 17 amino acids. Germline V gene lookup returns CDR1 SGHVS and CDR2 FQNEAQ. The CDR3 bases are TGTGCCAGCAGTTGGGACAGGGTTCTCTCTGGGGCCAACGTCCTGACTTTC. It is translated as CASSWDRVLSGANVLTF.

This chain links TRBV7-8 with TRBJ1-5; D remains ambiguous. CDR3 length: 12 amino acids. Trimming cost V 0 bases and J 6 bases, with 3 bases left between them. Germline V gene sequence: CDR1 SGHVS, CDR2 FQNEAQ. The CDR3 DNA follows: TGTGCCAGCAGCTTAGCGGGTCAGCCCCAGCATTTT. It encodes CASSLAGQPQHF.

This clonotype was counted once. A clone one base away is much larger, so this may be a read error. The chain is built from TRBV5-1 and TRBJ1-5; D is possibly TRBD1 (5 bases). V shed 5 bases and J shed 6 bases, with 12 bases lying between them. The CDR3 has 13 amino acids. Germline CDR1 is SGHRS and CDR2 is YFSETQ. Here the CDR3 DNA reads TGCGCCAGCAGTAGGCAGGGCAGTCAGCCCCAGCATTTT. Translating gives CASSRQGSQPQHF. Full variable domain (missing parts from reference TRBV5-1 and TRBJ1-5): KAGVTQTPRYLIKTRGQQVTLSCSPISGHRSVSWYQQTPGQGLQFLFEYFSETQRNKGNFPGRFSGRQFSNSRSEMNVSTLELGDSALYLCASSRQGSQPQHFGDGTRLSIL.

The chain recombines TRBV12-3 or TRBV12-4 with TRBJ2-5, with a weak D call TRBD2 (6 bases). The CDR3 extends over 13 amino acids. Trimming left V 3 bases short and J 7 bases short, with 12 bases between. CDR3 sequence reads: CASSFGSVGTQYF. The CDR3 coding sequence is TGTGCCAGCAGTTTCGGGAGTGTGGGGACCCAGTACTTC.

This clonotype has more than one count but fewer than ten. The CDR3 loop reads CASSPTGGREFF. CDR3 nucleotide sequence: TGTGCCAGCAGTCCAACAGGGGGCAGAGAGTTCTTC. The chain has TRBV6-1 and TRBJ2-1; 9 nucleotides line up with TRBD1. V was pared by 5 bases and J by 14 bases, with 7 bases of the junction left unmatched. The CDR3 sequence is 12 residues long. Germline CDR1 is MNHNS and CDR2 is SASEGT.